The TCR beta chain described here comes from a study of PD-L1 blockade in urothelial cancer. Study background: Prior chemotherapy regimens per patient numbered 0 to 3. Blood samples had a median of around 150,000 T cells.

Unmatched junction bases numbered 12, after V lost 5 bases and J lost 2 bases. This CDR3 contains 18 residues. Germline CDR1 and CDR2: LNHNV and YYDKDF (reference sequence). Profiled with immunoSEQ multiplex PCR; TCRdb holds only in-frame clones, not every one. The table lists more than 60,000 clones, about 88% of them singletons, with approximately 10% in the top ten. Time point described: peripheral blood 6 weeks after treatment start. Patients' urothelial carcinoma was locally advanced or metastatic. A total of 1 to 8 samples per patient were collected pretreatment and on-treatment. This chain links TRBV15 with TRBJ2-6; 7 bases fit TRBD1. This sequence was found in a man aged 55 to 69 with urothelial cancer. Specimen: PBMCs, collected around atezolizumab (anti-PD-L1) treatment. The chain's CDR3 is CATSARQGNFAGANVLTF. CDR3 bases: TGTGCCACCAGCGCACGACAGGGTAATTTTGCTGGGGCCAACGTCCTGACTTTC.